The 9 T cell receptor beta chains below were found in one sample sequenced in a study of TIL therapy for anti-PD-1-resistant metastatic lung cancer. This was the immunoSEQ v3 assay. Generated by immunoSEQ multiplex PCR, the TCRdb table keeps only in-frame clones and is missing some. The profile shows tens of thousands of clones, approximately 63% of them singletons. As to time point: pre-treatment sample, taken before nivolumab and TIL therapy. The tumor samples were excised metastases, mostly pleural nodules or supraclavicular lymph nodes. The sequenced sample was tumor tissue, obtained at baseline. Source of these receptors: a woman aged 25-85 years with non-small cell lung cancer.

The chain uses TRBV19 and TRBJ1-2; D is unclear. CDR1 is LNHDA and CDR2 is SQIVND in the germline V gene (reference sequence). The CDR3 length is 17 residues. V was cut by 7 bases and J by 8 bases, with 29 bases left in between. The DNA of the CDR3 is TGTGCCAGTAAGGCCTCAATTTCAATGGGCCTCCTGGAAGGCTACACCTTC. Translation: CASKASISMGLLEGYTF.

The chain uses TRBV27 and TRBJ2-7, with unresolved D. Trimming took 5 bases from V and 2 from J, leaving 4 bases between them. CDR1 is MNHEY and CDR2 is SMNVEV in the germline V gene (reference sequence). There are 11 residues in the CDR3. The CDR3 loop is CASSTPYEQYF. The CDR3 coding sequence is TGTGCCAGCAGTACCCCCTACGAGCAGTACTTC.

The V call is TRBV9, the J call TRBJ2-1, with D possibly being TRBD1 (6 bases). The CDR3 consists of 21 residues. V lost 2 bases, J lost 4 bases, and 31 bases lay in between. Germline loops: CDR1 SGDLS, CDR2 YYNGEE. The CDR3 bases are TGTGCCAGCAGCGTCTCCCGACAGGACCGAGAAGGTTGGCCTGTTTACAATGAGCAGTTCTTC. This gives the protein CASSVSRQDREGWPVYNEQFF.

The chain couples TRBV10-3 to TRBJ1-1; 9 nucleotides agree with TRBD1. There are 15 residues in the CDR3. Germline V gene lookup returns CDR1 ENHRY and CDR2 SYGVKD. The J segment lost 5 bases and the V segment lost 10 bases, leaving 14 bases of the junction unmatched. Here the CDR3 reads CARQGGRAVRTEAFF. Here the CDR3 DNA reads TGTGCCAGACAGGGGGGGAGGGCGGTGAGAACTGAAGCTTTCTTT.

J is TRBJ2-5 and V is TRBV5-1; 9 bases map to TRBD2. CDR1 is SGHRS and CDR2 is YFSETQ in the germline V gene. The ends lost 0 bases at V and 5 bases at J; junction bases unmatched: 5. CDR3 size: 15 residues. The DNA of the CDR3 is TGCGCCAGCAGCTTGGAGGGACTAGCCCGGGAGACCCAGTACTTC. Protein: CASSLEGLARETQYF.

This sequence joins TRBV6-5 and TRBJ1-2; 7 bases match TRBD1. Trimming cost V 6 bases and J 6 bases; bases outside gene matches: 4. Germline V gene data show CDR1 as MNHEY and CDR2 as SVGAGI. The CDR3 has 12 residues. Here the CDR3 reads CASRTGLDGYTF. The CDR3 DNA sequence: TGTGCCAGCAGGACAGGGCTGGATGGCTACACCTTC.

The chain employs TRBV10-1 and TRBJ2-7, with D maybe TRBD2 (5 bases). This CDR3 is 15 amino acids long. Germline CDR1 reads WNHNN; CDR2 reads SYGVQD (reference sequence). V lost 3 bases and J lost 2, with 14 bases in between. The CDR3 DNA sequence: TGCGCCAGCAGTGACAGGACTCTTCCTCCCTACGAGCAGTACTTC. Translated: CASSDRTLPPYEQYF.

J is TRBJ1-1 and V is TRBV7-9; D is possibly TRBD1 (5 bases). The length of the CDR3 is 11 residues. Trimming cost V 5 bases and J 10 bases, with 11 bases left between them. CDR1 and CDR2 (germline): SEHNR, FQNEAQ (reference sequence). The CDR3 here is CASSRSGTAFF. In DNA form, the CDR3 reads TGTGCCAGCAGCCGGAGCGGGACAGCTTTCTTT.

This clone was recorded once. V usage is TRBV5-1 and J usage is TRBJ2-2; 8 bases align to TRBD1. The CDR3 contains 15 residues. Germline CDR1 and CDR2: SGHRS and YFSETQ. V lost 4 bases, J lost 7 bases, and 9 bases stayed unmatched. DNA for the CDR3: TGCGCCAGCAGCGCCGGACAGGGAACGGGCGGGGAGCTGTTTTTT. Translated, it gives CASSAGQGTGGELFF.